A single sample is the source of the 20 T cell receptor beta chains below, sequenced in a study of vaccination effects on CD4 cells after COVID-19. Their recognized antigens are unknown. The repertoire was sequenced with immunoSEQ multiplex PCR; TCRdb's copy has only in-frame clones and lacks some. The top ten clones hold around 3.5% of a sample with around 44,000 clones, less than 85% of them seen once. CD4+ T cells were isolated after less than 13 days of culture. PCR showed that the person got SARS-CoV-2 infection at some point between March and December 2020. Participants completed two doses of the BNT162b2 or mRNA-1273 vaccine. Specimen: CD4+ T cells from PBMCs cultured without peptide, collected after COVID-19 vaccination. The source of these receptors is a human donor who had a prior SARS-CoV-2 infection.

The chain couples TRBV5-4 to TRBJ2-1; D remains unclear. The CDR3 spans 12 residues. Deletions cut 3 bases from V and 4 bases from J, with 5 bases between. Germline V gives CDR1 SGHNT, CDR2 YYREEE (reference sequence). The CDR3 sequence: CASSSPYNEQFF. The DNA of the CDR3 is TGTGCCAGCAGCTCGCCGTACAATGAGCAGTTCTTC.

The chain carries TRBV3-1 (or the pseudogene TRBV3-2) and TRBJ1-2; D gene ambiguous. V lost 0 bases to trimming and J lost 3 bases, with 11 bases between them. The germline V gene encodes CDR1 LGHDT and CDR2 YNNKEL (reference sequence). The CDR3 has 15 amino acids. The CDR3 protein is CASSQDWAADYGYTF. CDR3 DNA: TGTGCCAGCAGCCAAGATTGGGCCGCTGACTATGGCTACACCTTC.

This clone was observed a handful of times. The CDR3 loop is CASNTGNTEAFF. Here the CDR3 DNA reads TGTGCCAGCAATACAGGGAACACTGAAGCTTTCTTT. The chain carries TRBV2 and TRBJ1-1, with D possibly being TRBD1 (5 bases). V was pared by 7 bases and J by 1 base, with 7 bases between. The germline V gene has CDR1 SNHLY and CDR2 FYNNEI. This CDR3 contains 12 residues.

This clone was recorded only once. The V call is TRBV7-8, the J call TRBJ1-2; a weak D match, TRBD1 (5 bases). The ends were cut back, 5 bases at V and 5 bases at J, with 18 bases in the middle. CDR1 SGHVS and CDR2 FQNEAQ come from the germline V gene. The CDR3 has 15 amino acids. CDR3 sequence: CASSARQPKGYGYTF. CDR3 DNA: TGTGCCAGCAGCGCAAGACAACCTAAGGGGTATGGCTACACCTTC.

The V and J genes are TRBV6-2 or TRBV6-3 and TRBJ1-5; no clear D. V was pared by 5 bases and J by 9 bases, with 11 bases between. CDR3 length equals 12 residues. Germline V gene lookup returns CDR1 MNHEY and CDR2 SVGEGT. CDR3 in amino acids: CASSPIPGPQHF. Here the CDR3 DNA reads TGTGCCAGCAGTCCCATCCCGGGGCCCCAGCATTTT.

The V and J genes are TRBV6-5 and TRBJ2-3; no clear D. Germline V lookup: CDR1 MNHEY, CDR2 SVGAGI. Trimming took off 6 bases at V and 1 base at J, with 14 bases between the two ends. CDR3 length: 15 residues. CDR3 nucleotides: TGTGCCAGCAGCCCCATACTTGGACGCACAGATACGCAGTATTTT. This translates into CASSPILGRTDTQYF.

This clone was seen only once. The J gene is TRBJ2-1, the V gene TRBV7-3; 8 bases match TRBD2. There are 13 residues in the CDR3. Germline lookup yields CDR1 SGHTA and CDR2 FQGTGA. J gave up 9 bases and V 3 bases, and 4 bases lay outside the gene matches. The CDR3 DNA is TGTGCCAGCAGCTTTGGGACTAGTACTGAGCAGTTCTTC. Its translation is CASSFGTSTEQFF.

CDR3 sequence reads: CASSLLAGQQYNEQFF. The CDR3 DNA sequence: TGTGCCAGCAGCTTGCTAGCGGGTCAACAGTACAATGAGCAGTTCTTC. The rearrangement uses TRBV7-2 and TRBJ2-1, with 8 bases that match TRBD2. V lost 3 bases and J lost 4; bases outside the gene matches: 8. The CDR3 is 16 residues long. Germline V gene sequence: CDR1 SGHTA, CDR2 FQGNSA. Looking up the rest from reference TRBV7-2 and TRBJ2-1 gives the full variable domain: GAGVSQSPSNKVTEKGKDVELRCDPISGHTALYWYRQSLGQGLEFLIYFQGNSAPDKSGLPSDRFSAERTGGSVSTLTIQRTQQEDSAVYLCASSLLAGQQYNEQFFGPGTRLTVL.

The J gene is TRBJ2-5, the V gene TRBV6-5; no reliable D call. Per germline, CDR1 MNHEY and CDR2 SVGAGI. The CDR3 runs to 15 residues. The V end lost 6 bases, the J end lost 5 bases, and 19 bases lay between the germline ends. For the CDR3, the DNA is TGTGCCAGCAGCGTTACGGGTTTTAGATCGGAGACCCAGTACTTC. Its protein is CASSVTGFRSETQYF.

The V gene is TRBV5-4, the J gene TRBJ2-7, with TRBD1 matching 9 bases. This CDR3 contains 13 residues. Per the germline V gene, CDR1 is SGHNT and CDR2 is YYREEE (reference sequence). The junction had 2 bases not matched to a gene; V was cut back by 4 bases and J by 3 bases. The CDR3, as DNA: TGTGCCAGCAGCAGGGACAGGGTCTACGAGCAGTACTTC. Translation gives CASSRDRVYEQYF.

The V gene is TRBV11-3, the J gene TRBJ1-1; the D is unclear. V was shortened by 3 bases and J by 1 base, with 6 bases between the two germline ends. The CDR3 is made up of 13 amino acids. From germline, CDR1 is SGHNT and CDR2 YENEEA. The CDR3 DNA follows: TGTGCCAGCAGCTTCGATGGGAACACTGAAGCTTTCTTT. Residues: CASSFDGNTEAFF.

V usage is TRBV10-3 and J usage is TRBJ2-3; 8 positions agree with TRBD2. This CDR3 spans 16 amino acids. Germline assignment: CDR1 ENHRY and CDR2 SYGVKD. V shed 4 bases and J 3 bases; nucleotides not matched to a gene: 9. CDR3 bases: TGTGCCATCAGTGCCCATGCTAGCGGGTGGACAGATACGCAGTATTTT. This codes for CAISAHASGWTDTQYF.

The rearrangement links TRBV9 to TRBJ2-1; tentative D call: TRBD1 (9 bases). The CDR3 sequence is 17 residues long. Germline V gene sequence: CDR1 SGDLS, CDR2 YYNGEE. Trimming took 3 bases from V and 3 from J, leaving 19 bases between them. The CDR3, as DNA: TGTGCCAGCAGCGCCGGGGGGGGGACAGGGTTCTACAATGAGCAGTTCTTC. Protein: CASSAGGGTGFYNEQFF.

The chain joins TRBV5-4 to TRBJ2-5; D ambiguous. V dropped 4 bases and J dropped 0 bases, with 7 bases sitting between them. The CDR3 loop spans 13 amino acids. Germline CDR1 SGHNT, CDR2 YYREEE (reference sequence). Written as DNA, the CDR3 is TGTGCCAGCAGCCCACGGTACCAAGAGACCCAGTACTTC. This sequence encodes CASSPRYQETQYF.

This clone is a singleton in its sample. J is TRBJ1-1 and V is TRBV4-2; no reliable D call. The germline V gene has CDR1 LGHNA and CDR2 YNFKEQ. Trimming removed 2 bases at V and 6 bases at J, with 10 bases between. This CDR3 comprises 13 residues. The CDR3 is CASSQLGYPEAFF. The CDR3 DNA sequence: TGTGCCAGCAGCCAATTAGGGTACCCTGAAGCTTTCTTT.

The chain carries TRBV4-3 and TRBJ2-7; D ambiguous. Germline V gene lookup returns CDR1 LGHNA and CDR2 YSLEER. This CDR3 has 13 amino acids. The V gene lost 1 base and the J gene lost 4 bases, with 8 bases spanning the gap. The CDR3 protein is CASSQGIEYEQYF. CDR3 in DNA: TGCGCCAGCAGCCAAGGGATAGAGTACGAGCAGTACTTC.

The J gene is TRBJ2-1, the V gene TRBV9; possible D gene TRBD2, 6 bases. The CDR3 runs 17 residues. Trimming left V 3 bases short and J 2 bases short, with 18 bases between. Per the germline V gene, CDR1 is SGDLS and CDR2 is YYNGEE. CDR3 DNA sequence: TGTGCCAGCAGCGATCCGGCCGGGGGAATCCCCTACAATGAGCAGTTCTTC. Its translation is CASSDPAGGIPYNEQFF.

The rearrangement links TRBV27 to TRBJ1-6; a possible D gene is TRBD1 (5 bases). Looked up from germline, CDR1 is MNHEY and CDR2 is SMNVEV (reference sequence). The CDR3 is 15 amino acids. Trimming took off 2 bases at V and 6 bases at J, with 11 bases between the two ends. In nucleotides, the CDR3 is TGTGCCAGCAGTTTACCAGGGTTTCCTAATTCACCCCTCCACTTT. This encodes CASSLPGFPNSPLHF.

V gene TRBV5-1 combines with J gene TRBJ2-7, with 9 bases aligning to TRBD1. This CDR3 spans 15 amino acids. V dropped 4 bases and J dropped 4; count of bases not matched to a gene: 9. Germline CDR1 is SGHRS and CDR2 is YFSETQ. CDR3 nucleotides: TGCGCCAGCAGCGTAACCGGGACAGGGATTTACGAGCAGTACTTC. This sequence encodes CASSVTGTGIYEQYF. The full variable domain, in which reference TRBV5-1 and TRBJ2-7 provide the parts outside the CDR3, is KAGVTQTPRYLIKTRGQQVTLSCSPISGHRSVSWYQQTPGQGLQFLFEYFSETQRNKGNFPGRFSGRQFSNSRSEMNVSTLELGDSALYLCASSVTGTGIYEQYFGPGTRLTVT.

This chain connects TRBV6-6 to TRBJ2-2; D is perhaps TRBD2 (7 bases). The CDR3 has 16 residues. With 2 bases removed from V and 4 bases from J, the gap between germline ends came to 14 bases. CDR1 and CDR2 from the germline V gene are MNHNY and SVGAGI (reference sequence). The chain's CDR3 is CASSYLGGPTTGELFF. The CDR3, as DNA: TGTGCCAGCAGTTACCTCGGGGGGCCGACCACCGGGGAGCTGTTTTTT.